This T cell receptor (beta chain) was observed in a study of metastatic and nonmetastatic thyroid tumors. Study summary: Repertoires from blood and tumor or nodule tissue of malignant and benign thyroid patients were compared. The study's findings and limits: Benign nodules were reported to have significantly lower TCR beta diversity than malignant thyroid tumors, in blood and tumor.

Source study methods: Variation in CDR3 across clinicopathological groups served as the basis for constructing a distant-metastasis classifier in papillary thyroid cancer. TCRdb reanalyzed the PCR reads via MiXCR. The V and J calls were not made by the authors but by TCRdb's processing. The table shows just over 20,000 clones, with 12% occurring only once. Nobody among the patients had been given any treatment before thyroid surgery. About this clone: Antigen specificity is unknown. The junction shows a germline mismatch at one end, possibly a read error.

This CDR3 has 12 amino acids. Per the germline V gene, CDR1 is MDHEN and CDR2 is SYDVKM. This sequence was found in a male donor with papillary thyroid cancer or a benign thyroid nodule (not recorded which). Some clones in this sample may be carry-over from other donors' samples. The sample was blood. The J gene is TRBJ2-2, the V gene TRBV28; no firm D call. CDR3 bases: TGTACCAGCAGTTTCTGTGCCGGGGAGCTGTTTTTT. This codes for CTSSFCAGELFF.